This TCR beta chain was captured by sequencing in a study of cytomegalovirus exposure and HLA in healthy donors. Points from the study as a whole: As was reported, the classifier diagnosed cytomegalovirus status with high specificity and sensitivity. There were a few CMV-associated chains whose specificity for CMV antigens was confirmed in vitro. It was fewer than 200 TCR beta chains that were listed as cytomegalovirus-associated.

CDR1 and CDR2 from the germline V gene are MNHNS and SASEGT. The CDR3 loop spans 13 amino acids. V gave up 3 bases and J gave up 9 bases, with 12 bases separating them. Remarks on this clone: The antigen remains undetermined.

Assay used: immunoSEQ multiplex PCR; TCRdb lists only in-frame clones, some missing. The table records tens of thousands of clones, about 93% of them present only once. This receptor was taken from a man younger than 35 in good health and CMV-seronegative. This rearrangement joins TRBV6-1 to TRBJ1-5; maybe TRBD1 (5 bases). Sequences were obtained from PBMCs. The CDR3 protein is CASSEGGEMPQHF. The CDR3 DNA reads as TGTGCCAGCAGTGAGGGGGGGGAGATGCCCCAGCATTTT.